One sample yielded the 20 T cell receptor beta chains listed below, sequenced in a study of blood T cell repertoires in COVID-19. Produced via immunoSEQ multiplex PCR; TCRdb's table is partial and in-frame only. Seen here are some 390,000 clones, about 91% observed once, and the top ten hold approximately 1.5%. Sequenced material: peripheral blood. The receptor source for this set is a woman in her forties with COVID-19, enrolled during active disease.

J is TRBJ1-2 and V is TRBV28, with D uncertain. This CDR3 has 13 amino acids. V lost 3 bases, J lost 2 bases, and 7 bases lay in between. Germline CDR1 MDHEN, CDR2 SYDVKM. As DNA, the CDR3 is TGTGCCAGCAGTTTGAACGCGAACTATGGCTACACCTTC. Translating gives CASSLNANYGYTF.

The chain is built from TRBV11-2 and TRBJ2-7; D unresolved. Germline V gene sequence: CDR1 SGHAT, CDR2 FQNNGV. Trimming stripped 5 bases from V and 12 bases from J, with 17 bases between. This CDR3 is built from 12 residues. The CDR3 loop is CASSDPAPGVYF. For the CDR3, the DNA is TGTGCCAGCAGCGACCCAGCTCCGGGTGTGTACTTC.

The chain has TRBV4-3 and TRBJ2-2; 7 bases match TRBD1. With 4 bases clipped from V and 1 base from J, the junction kept 9 bases outside the gene matches. The germline V gene has CDR1 LGHNA and CDR2 YSLEER. CDR3 length: 17 residues. The CDR3 region is CASSRRQGVGNTGELFF. The CDR3 DNA is TGCGCCAGCAGCCGCAGACAGGGAGTTGGGAACACCGGGGAGCTGTTTTTT.

To note about this clone: An end of the junction does not agree with germline; a read error may underlie this. The chain couples TRBV7-7 to TRBJ1-1; D gene uncertain. This CDR3 region has 13 residues. The germline gives CDR1 SSHAT, CDR2 FNYEAQ (reference sequence). The CDR3 DNA reads as TGTGCTAGCAGCTCCACAATGAACACTGAAGCTTTCTTT. It encodes CASSSTMNTEAFF.

About this clone: The junction differs from germline at one of its ends, possibly a read error. The chain recombines TRBV7-7 with TRBJ2-2; a possible D gene is TRBD1 (6 bases). This CDR3 is built from 14 residues. CDR1 and CDR2 (germline): SSHAT, FNYEAQ (reference sequence). The CDR3 DNA reads as TGTGCTAGCAGCCGCGACAGGTTAACCGGGGAGCTGTTTTTT. Translation gives CASSRDRLTGELFF.

The rearrangement joins TRBV18 to TRBJ2-3; D is unclear. CDR3 size: 15 residues. CDR1 is KGHSH and CDR2 is LQKENI in the germline V gene. Deletions cut 6 bases from V and 3 bases from J, with 16 bases between. CDR3 residues: CASSPSPVFTDTQYF. CDR3 nucleotide sequence: TGTGCCAGCTCGCCATCCCCGGTGTTTACAGATACGCAGTATTTT.

This clone showed up just once. Other DNA sequences within the sample encode an identical CDR3. The chain combines TRBV18 with TRBJ2-7; D possibly corresponds to TRBD2 (6 bases). The CDR3 length is 13 residues. Deletions cut 2 bases from V and 1 base from J, with 6 bases between. The germline gives CDR1 KGHSH, CDR2 LQKENI. The CDR3 DNA reads as TGTGCCAGCTCACCAGGAGGGTCCTACGAGCAGTACTTC. Amino acids: CASSPGGSYEQYF.

The V and J genes are TRBV5-1 and TRBJ2-7; tentative D call: TRBD2 (6 bases). CDR1 and CDR2 from the germline V gene are SGHRS and YFSETQ. CDR3 size: 16 residues. V was trimmed by 4 bases and J by 12 bases, leaving 29 bases between them. The chain's CDR3 is CASSDPGTEFGLRLYF. Written as DNA, the CDR3 is TGCGCCAGCAGCGATCCCGGGACTGAGTTTGGGCTTCGGTTGTACTTC.

The table lists this clone with a count of one. The chain links TRBV28 to TRBJ2-5; TRBD2 agrees at 14 bases. The ends lost 6 bases at V and 4 bases at J; junction bases unmatched: 7. This CDR3 contains 16 residues. Per germline, CDR1 MDHEN and CDR2 SYDVKM. CDR3 sequence (DNA): TGTGCCAGCAGGGGGATGACTAGCGGGAGGGGAGAGACCCAGTACTTC. The encoded protein is CASRGMTSGRGETQYF. The whole variable domain, filled in from reference TRBV28 and TRBJ2-5, reads DVKVTQSSRYLVKRTGEKVFLECVQDMDHENMFWYRQDPGLGLRLIYFSYDVKMKEKGDIPEGYSVSREKKERFSLILESASTNQTSMYLCASRGMTSGRGETQYFGPGTRLLVL.

The V call is TRBV12-5, the J call TRBJ1-1; 10 bases are a match to TRBD1. V was pared by 0 bases and J by 0 bases, with 4 bases of the junction left unmatched. This CDR3 region has 17 residues. The germline V gene has CDR1 LGHNT and CDR2 FRNRAP. CDR3 nucleotide sequence: TGTGCTAGTGGTTTGGTATTGGGACAGGGGATGAACACTGAAGCTTTCTTT. It codes for CASGLVLGQGMNTEAFF.

The chain carries TRBV25-1 and TRBJ2-1; D unresolved. The CDR3 totals 13 residues. Trimming stripped 3 bases from V and 1 base from J, with 4 bases between. Germline V gene data show CDR1 as MGHDK and CDR2 as SYGVNS. The CDR3 coding sequence is TGTGCCAGCAGTGACTCTTCCTACAATGAGCAGTTCTTC. Amino acid sequence: CASSDSSYNEQFF.

CDR3 DNA sequence: TGCGCCAGCAGCCAAGATATACCGGGAATAGGAGGCGCCAATGAGCAGTTCTTC. It yields the protein CASSQDIPGIGGANEQFF. This rearrangement joins TRBV4-3 to TRBJ2-1; possible D gene TRBD2, 5 bases. Looked up from germline, CDR1 is LGHNA and CDR2 is YSLEER. CDR3 length: 18 amino acids. The V end was cut by 0 bases, the J end by 6 bases, with 21 bases between.

J is TRBJ1-1 and V is TRBV7-3, with 9 bases that match TRBD1. The CDR3 runs 13 residues. Germline V gene data show CDR1 as SGHTA and CDR2 as FQGTGA. The V gene end was trimmed by 5 bases and the J gene end by 7 bases; junction bases not matched to a gene: 5. The CDR3 is CASSQDRGFEAFF. In DNA form, the CDR3 reads TGTGCCAGCAGCCAGGACAGGGGCTTTGAAGCTTTCTTT.

CDR3 bases: TGTGCCAGCTCGCGGGACAGATTTGTCAATGAGCAGTTCTTC. It translates to CASSRDRFVNEQFF. The chain combines TRBV11-3 with TRBJ2-1; weak D call: TRBD1 (7 bases). V was clipped by 8 bases and J by 6 bases, with 17 bases between them. CDR3 length: 14 amino acids. Germline lookup yields CDR1 SGHNT and CDR2 YENEEA.

This clone has more than one count but fewer than ten. CDR3 amino acids: CAWSVDSMHGYGYTF. For the CDR3, the DNA is TGTGCCTGGAGTGTAGACAGTATGCATGGCTATGGCTACACCTTC. V and J are TRBV30 and TRBJ1-2; possibly TRBD1 for D (5 bases). The CDR3 totals 15 residues. V lost 0 bases and J lost 4, with 15 bases in between. Germline lookup yields CDR1 GTSNPN and CDR2 SVGIG (reference sequence).

This rearrangement joins TRBV14 to TRBJ2-6; TRBD1 agrees at 7 bases. From germline, CDR1 is SGHDN and CDR2 FVKESK. The V segment lost 1 base and the J segment 13 bases; nucleotides outside the gene matches: 7. The CDR3 sequence is 14 residues long. The CDR3 region is CASSQGRGGRVLTF. DNA of the CDR3: TGTGCCAGCAGCCAAGGTCGAGGGGGCCGGGTCCTGACTTTC.

This chain joins TRBV11-2 and TRBJ2-2; a weak D match, TRBD2 (5 bases). The V end lost 2 bases, the J end lost 7 bases, and 17 bases lay between the germline ends. CDR1 is SGHAT and CDR2 is FQNNGV in the germline V gene. The CDR3 is 16 amino acids. The CDR3 DNA follows: TGTGCCAGCAGCTTACAGTCCTTGGCACGGGGCGGGGAGCTGTTTTTT. Translation gives CASSLQSLARGGELFF.

The chain employs TRBV28 and TRBJ1-2; 9 bases are shared with TRBD1. The CDR3 is 18 residues long. CDR1 MDHEN and CDR2 SYDVKM come from the germline V gene. The V gene end was trimmed by 4 bases and the J gene end by 7 bases; junction bases not matched to a gene: 19. The CDR3 bases are TGTGCCAGCAGTTCTCACCCCCGGACAGGGGAAGGAGGAGGTGGCTACACCTTC. Its translation is CASSSHPRTGEGGGGYTF.

The chain employs TRBV9 and TRBJ1-3, with 9 bases matching TRBD1. Germline assignment: CDR1 SGDLS and CDR2 YYNGEE. CDR3 length: 18 residues. With V trimmed by 2 bases and J by 0 bases, 9 bases remained unmatched. The CDR3 spells CASSVFDRGIHSGNTIYF. The CDR3 DNA reads as TGTGCCAGCAGCGTTTTCGACAGGGGGATTCACTCTGGAAACACCATATATTTT.

This chain uses TRBV30 with TRBJ2-2; D perhaps matches TRBD2 (6 bases). This CDR3 has 17 amino acids. The V gene's germline CDR1 is GTSNPN and CDR2 SVGIG (reference sequence). With 3 bases removed from V and 0 bases from J, the gap between germline ends came to 17 bases. DNA of the CDR3: TGTGCCTGGAGGGCGGGACGGCTAAGATCGAACACCGGGGAGCTGTTTTTT. Translated, it gives CAWRAGRLRSNTGELFF.